These 32 T cell receptor beta chains share one sample of origin, sequenced in a study of Graves' ophthalmopathy and Graves' hyperthyroidism (dated by TCRdb to 2017 to 2018). The sample was run on an Illumina HiSeq 2000. For repertoire sequencing, TCR beta CDR3 regions were amplified from RNA transcripts. The first round of RT-PCR was done with HTBI primers and the Qiagen OneStep RT-PCR kit, and was followed by a second round of multiplex PCR, then size selection and purification. Clones were called with MiXCR by TCRdb after fastp trimmed the public reads at Q25, and only in-frame beta chains were retained. One record per CDR3 amino acid sequence lists the most common genes and DNA. In this sample the table shows over a million distinct CDR3 sequences, approximately 35% of which occur a single time. The top ten clonotypes cover approximately 10% of the sample. Sequenced material: peripheral blood or thyroid tissue (not recorded which). The receptors stem from an adult man with Graves' hyperthyroidism.

Worth noting for this clonotype: A much larger clonotype is one base distant, so this may be a read error. The chain has TRBV29-1 and TRBJ2-7; D ambiguous. The germline CDR1 and CDR2 sequences are SQVTM and ANQGSEA. This CDR3 spans 13 amino acids. The chain's CDR3 is CGVETLQGYEQYF. DNA of the CDR3: TGCGGCGTTGAAACTCTGCAAGGCTACGAGCAGTACTTC.

This clonotype was seen ten or more times. V gene TRBV5-1 combines with J gene TRBJ1-1; tentative D call: TRBD1 (6 bases). Germline V gene sequence: CDR1 SGHRS, CDR2 YFSETQ. The germline V and J ends were trimmed by 2 bases and 3 bases, with 14 bases remaining between them. The CDR3 covers 15 residues. This chain's CDR3 is CASSFSRGGHTEAFF. The CDR3 DNA reads TGCGCCAGCAGCTTCAGCAGAGGGGGGCACACTGAAGCTTTCTTT. Looking up the rest from reference TRBV5-1 and TRBJ1-1 gives the full variable domain: KAGVTQTPRYLIKTRGQQVTLSCSPISGHRSVSWYQQTPGQGLQFLFEYFSETQRNKGNFPGRFSGRQFSNSRSEMNVSTLELGDSALYLCASSFSRGGHTEAFFGQGTRLTVV.

This clonotype was observed many times. The chain uses TRBV24-1 and TRBJ2-5, with a possible D match to TRBD1 (5 bases). Germline CDR1 reads KGHDR; CDR2 reads SFDVKD. V lost 4 bases, J lost 4 bases, and 12 bases lay in between. The CDR3 contains 14 residues. As DNA, the CDR3 is TGTGCCACCAGTGACTCCGAAAGGGGAGAGACCCAGTACTTC. Encoded protein: CATSDSERGETQYF.

Worth noting for this clonotype: A read error is possible here, since a much larger clone lies one base away. The chain uses TRBV7-8 and TRBJ1-3; unclear D gene. CDR3 size: 17 residues. With 5 bases removed from V and 4 bases from J, the gap between germline ends came to 21 bases. Germline values: CDR1 SGHVS, CDR2 FQNEAQ. The CDR3 region has the DNA TGTGCCAGCAGCCCCCGCTTAGTTGACGGCGGAGGAAACACCATATATTTT. Protein: CASSPRLVDGGGNTIYF.

The sample holds a few counts of this clonotype. The chain recombines TRBV2 with TRBJ2-7, with D tentatively TRBD1 or TRBD2 (5 bases each). The CDR3 is 14 amino acids. Germline V gene sequence: CDR1 SNHLY, CDR2 FYNNEI. The ends were cut back, 1 base at V and 3 bases at J, with 10 bases in the middle. This CDR3 reads CASSEGGVGYEQYF. The DNA of the CDR3 is TGTGCCAGCAGTGAAGGAGGGGTCGGCTACGAGCAGTACTTC.

This clonotype was recorded many times. This chain connects TRBV2 to TRBJ2-2; TRBD2 agrees at 8 bases. The germline CDR1 and CDR2 sequences are SNHLY and FYNNEI. V shed 10 bases and J 6 bases; nucleotides not matched to a gene: 4. The CDR3 is made up of 12 amino acids. The CDR3 nucleotides read TGTGCCACCGGGGGGGCCCCCGGGGAGCTGTTTTTT. Its protein product is CATGGAPGELFF.

This clonotype came up once. The chain links TRBV20-1 to TRBJ1-4, with D uncertain. In germline, CDR1 is DFQATT, CDR2 SNEGSKA (reference sequence). This CDR3 is built from 12 residues. V lost 5 bases, J lost 4 bases, and 8 bases lay in between. The DNA for the CDR3 is TGCAGTGCTTTGGGGAGTAATGAAAAACTGTTTTTT. Translated: CSALGSNEKLFF.

The chain is built from TRBV5-1 and TRBJ2-7, with D possibly being TRBD1 (6 bases). Trimming took 9 bases from V and 1 from J, leaving 17 bases between them. The CDR3 extends over 14 amino acids. The germline gives CDR1 SGHRS, CDR2 YFSETQ. CDR3 residues: CATNEGGASYEQYF. In DNA, the CDR3 is TGCGCCACCAACGAAGGGGGAGCGTCCTACGAGCAGTACTTC.

This clonotype showed up many times. The rearrangement joins TRBV4-1 to TRBJ1-1, with D unresolved. The CDR3 covers 14 residues. V lost 1 base and J lost 3, with 9 bases in between. CDR1 is MGHRA, CDR2 YSYEKL, per germline. CDR3 loop: CASSQAVGDTEAFF. The CDR3, as DNA: TGCGCCAGCAGCCAAGCGGTTGGGGACACTGAAGCTTTCTTT.

A remark on this clonotype: One junction end does not reproduce the germline sequence, and a read error may be involved. This chain joins TRBV25-1 and TRBJ2-2, with D perhaps matching TRBD1 (5 bases). The CDR3 has 13 amino acids. Germline lookup yields CDR1 MGHDK and CDR2 SYGVNS. This CDR3 is CTSRDLGAGELFF. In DNA, the CDR3 is TGTACCAGCAGAGATTTAGGGGCCGGGGAGCTGTTTTTT.

The rearrangement links TRBV7-2 to TRBJ1-4; 7 nucleotides match TRBD1. Germline-derived CDR1 and CDR2 are SGHTA and FQGNSA. This CDR3 has 15 amino acids. The trim removed 4 bases at V and 8 bases at J, leaving 10 bases unmatched. For the CDR3, the DNA is TGTGCCAGCAGCTCCATCAGGGGGAGCGCGGAAAAACTGTTTTTT. Its translation: CASSSIRGSAEKLFF.

In its sample, this clonotype was seen many times. The chain carries TRBV11-2 and TRBJ2-2, with 9 bases aligning to TRBD1. This CDR3 comprises 16 residues. V dropped 4 bases and J dropped 4; count of bases not matched to a gene: 7. Germline V gene data show CDR1 as SGHAT and CDR2 as FQNNGV. CDR3 loop: CASSSWGQGVTGELFF. The CDR3 coding sequence is TGTGCCAGCAGCTCTTGGGGACAGGGAGTCACCGGGGAGCTGTTTTTT.

This clonotype occurred once. The chain links TRBV19 to TRBJ2-5; no clear D. Germline loops: CDR1 LNHDA, CDR2 SQIVND (reference sequence). V was trimmed by 6 bases and J by 4 bases, leaving 12 bases between them. This CDR3 contains 13 residues. The CDR3 DNA sequence: TGTGCCAGTAGGAAGGGATTAAGAGAGACCCAGTACTTC. Its protein product is CASRKGLRETQYF.

This clonotype was detected many times. The chain couples TRBV7-8 to TRBJ1-2, with D uncertain. The V gene lost 0 bases and the J gene lost 6 bases, with 11 bases spanning the gap. CDR1 is SGHVS and CDR2 is FQNEAQ in the germline V gene. The CDR3 spans 14 residues. The CDR3 protein is CASSLARIQDGYTF. In DNA form, the CDR3 reads TGTGCCAGCAGCTTAGCGCGCATTCAGGATGGCTACACCTTC.

This clonotype was recorded many times. CDR3 protein: CADRGMNTEAFF. The DNA for the CDR3 is TGTGCTGACAGGGGCATGAACACTGAAGCTTTCTTT. The rearrangement uses TRBV10-3 and TRBJ1-1; TRBD1 aligns across 8 bases. Germline CDR1 is ENHRY and CDR2 is SYGVKD. This CDR3 has 12 amino acids.

This clonotype came up many times. The rearrangement uses TRBV2 and TRBJ2-6, with 8 positions matching TRBD1. V lost 4 bases and J lost 0; bases outside the gene matches: 11. Germline V gives CDR1 SNHLY, CDR2 FYNNEI. The CDR3 runs to 19 residues. The CDR3: CASSGGRDRQISGANVLTF. The CDR3 DNA is TGTGCCAGCAGTGGGGGACGGGACAGGCAAATCTCTGGGGCCAACGTCCTGACTTTC.

This clonotype was seen only a few times. V usage is TRBV9 and J usage is TRBJ2-2; TRBD1 is a possible D gene (5 bases). CDR1 is SGDLS and CDR2 is YYNGEE in the germline V gene. The CDR3 covers 14 residues. V was clipped by 4 bases and J by 8 bases, with 15 bases between them. CDR3 sequence reads: CASSQGWVAGELFF. The CDR3 coding sequence is TGTGCCAGCAGCCAGGGCTGGGTGGCGGGGGAGCTGTTTTTT.

The chain joins TRBV28 to TRBJ2-7; 9 bases are shared with TRBD1. With V trimmed by 7 bases and J by 2 bases, 9 bases remained unmatched. CDR3 size: 15 residues. Germline V gives CDR1 MDHEN, CDR2 SYDVKM. CDR3 in amino acids: CASMGTGRVTYEQYF. In DNA, the CDR3 is TGTGCCAGCATGGGGACAGGGCGGGTAACCTACGAGCAGTACTTC.

This clonotype was observed at least ten times. V is TRBV2 and J is TRBJ1-2; D is possibly TRBD1 (6 bases). V lost 4 bases to trimming and J lost 8 bases, with 14 bases between them. Per germline, CDR1 SNHLY and CDR2 FYNNEI. This CDR3 is built from 13 residues. CDR3 residues: CASSATGPRGYTF. CDR3 in DNA: TGTGCCAGCAGTGCCACAGGGCCTCGGGGCTACACCTTC. The whole variable domain, remainder taken from reference TRBV2 and TRBJ1-2, is EPEVTQTPSHQVTQMGQEVILRCVPISNHLYFYWYRQILGQKVEFLVSFYNNEISEKSEIFDDQFSVERPDGSNFTLKIRSTKLEDSAMYFCASSATGPRGYTFGSGTRLTVV.

Turning to this clonotype: This may be a read error, as it is one base from a much larger clone. V gene TRBV11-2 combines with J gene TRBJ1-5, with D tentatively TRBD1 (6 bases). Germline V gene lookup returns CDR1 SGHAT and CDR2 FQNNGV. Trimming removed 5 bases at V and 6 bases at J, with 17 bases between. The CDR3 extends over 15 amino acids. CDR3 in amino acids: CASSPNGGGIQPQHF. CDR3 bases: TGTGCCAGCAGCCCCAATGGGGGGGGCATTCAGCCCCAGCATTTT.

The rearrangement links TRBV12-3 or TRBV12-4 to TRBJ1-1, with D possibly matching TRBD1 (5 bases). The CDR3 runs to 14 residues. Trimming shortened V by 7 bases and J by 4 bases, and 16 bases separated the two germline ends. The CDR3 sequence is CASNHRDPSTEAFF. CDR3 DNA sequence: TGTGCCAGCAACCACCGGGACCCGAGCACTGAAGCTTTCTTT.

The chain carries TRBV29-1 and TRBJ1-1, with TRBD1 matching 11 bases. V gave up 0 bases and J gave up 6 bases; unmatched junction bases: 6. The CDR3 consists of 15 residues. Germline values: CDR1 SQVTM, CDR2 ANQGSEA. The CDR3 reads CSVEDGTGGFAEAFF. The CDR3 coding sequence is TGCAGCGTTGAAGATGGGACAGGGGGTTTCGCTGAAGCTTTCTTT. Using reference TRBV29-1 and TRBJ1-1 for the parts outside the CDR3, the full variable domain is SAVISQKPSRDICQRGTSLTIQCQVDSQVTMMFWYRQQPGQSLTLIATANQGSEATYESGFVIDKFPISRPNLTFSTLTVSNMSPEDSSIYLCSVEDGTGGFAEAFFGQGTRLTVV.

This clonotype was counted many times. V usage is TRBV5-1 and J usage is TRBJ2-5; 9 positions agree with TRBD2. Germline V gives CDR1 SGHRS, CDR2 YFSETQ. This CDR3 is built from 16 residues. The J segment lost 0 bases and the V segment lost 2 bases, leaving 5 bases of the junction unmatched. The CDR3 DNA follows: TGCGCCAGCAGCTTCCGGTCTAGCGGGAACCAAGAGACCCAGTACTTC. It is translated as CASSFRSSGNQETQYF.

This clonotype occurred many times. The chain has TRBV24-1 and TRBJ2-2; no clear D gene. Germline CDR1 reads KGHDR; CDR2 reads SFDVKD. V gave up 0 bases and J gave up 6 bases, with 7 bases separating them. The CDR3 runs to 14 residues. The DNA of the CDR3 is TGTGCCACCAGTGATTTGCGTCGACCCGGGGAGCTGTTTTTT. This gives the protein CATSDLRRPGELFF.

The J gene is TRBJ2-2, the V gene TRBV7-9; 10 bases are shared with TRBD1. Germline CDR1 and CDR2: SEHNR and FQNEAQ (reference sequence). Germline trimming cut 4 bases from V and 2 bases from J; bases unmatched to any gene: 4. CDR3 length: 16 amino acids. The CDR3 DNA follows: TGTGCCAGCAGCTGGCGGGACAGGGGTAACACCGGGGAGCTGTTTTTT. Residues: CASSWRDRGNTGELFF.

The rearrangement links TRBV29-1 to TRBJ1-3; the D gene is possibly TRBD1 (6 bases). CDR3 length: 15 residues. CDR1 and CDR2 (germline): SQVTM, ANQGSEA. The ends were cut back, 7 bases at V and 0 bases at J, with 16 bases in the middle. The CDR3 here is CSAIQGQSSGNTIYF. Written as DNA, the CDR3 is TGCAGCGCGATACAGGGACAAAGCTCTGGAAACACCATATATTTT.

The genes are TRBV7-2 and TRBJ2-7; tentatively, D is TRBD1 (5 bases). Germline-derived CDR1 and CDR2 are SGHTA and FQGNSA. Trimming shortened V by 6 bases and J by 2 bases, and 20 bases separated the two germline ends. CDR3 length equals 16 residues. For the CDR3, the DNA is TGTGCCAGCAGTTTATGGGGAACAGGCCGAACCTACGAGCAGTACTTC. Encoded protein: CASSLWGTGRTYEQYF.

Ten or more counts support this clonotype. This sequence joins TRBV6-6 and TRBJ2-5; a possible D gene is TRBD2 (5 bases). The CDR3 extends over 13 amino acids. V was cut by 2 bases and J by 3 bases, with 7 bases left in between. Germline V CDR1 and CDR2: MNHNY, SVGAGI (reference sequence). In nucleotides, the CDR3 is TGTGCCAGCAGTTACCGGGGAGAAGAGACCCAGTACTTC. This codes for CASSYRGEETQYF.

This clonotype was recorded a few times. The V call is TRBV14, the J call TRBJ2-7; D is uncertain. The CDR3 consists of 13 residues. Germline CDR1 SGHDN, CDR2 FVKESK. V lost 6 bases and J 0 bases, leaving 9 bases between the germline ends. CDR3 region: CASRTESSYEQYF. CDR3 coding DNA: TGTGCCAGCAGAACAGAGAGCTCCTACGAGCAGTACTTC.

This clonotype was seen a handful of times. The chain couples TRBV4-3 to TRBJ1-3; D unclear. The CDR3 spans 16 residues. Looked up from germline, CDR1 is LGHNA and CDR2 is YSLEER. The V gene lost 5 bases and the J gene lost 0 bases, with 14 bases spanning the gap. CDR3 sequence reads: CASSTSPHSSGNTIYF. The CDR3 DNA is TGCGCCAGCAGCACCAGCCCCCACAGCTCTGGAAACACCATATATTTT.

CDR3 bases: TGCAGCAACCACGGCGGGAGGGGAACTTACGAGCAGTACTTC. Translation: CSNHGGRGTYEQYF. The rearrangement links TRBV29-1 to TRBJ2-7, with 9 positions matching TRBD2. Trimming took 8 bases from V and 4 from J; bases not matched to a gene: 12. Germline V gives CDR1 SQVTM, CDR2 ANQGSEA. The CDR3 consists of 14 residues.

There are many counts of this clonotype. V is TRBV19 and J is TRBJ1-5, with 7 bases lining up with TRBD1. This CDR3 comprises 15 residues. V lost 9 bases to trimming and J lost 0 bases; unmatched junction nucleotides: 8. Germline CDR1 and CDR2: LNHDA and SQIVND (reference sequence). For the CDR3, the DNA is TGTGCCAGCGCGTGGACAGGTTTTAGCAATCAGCCCCAGCATTTT. This gives the protein CASAWTGFSNQPQHF.